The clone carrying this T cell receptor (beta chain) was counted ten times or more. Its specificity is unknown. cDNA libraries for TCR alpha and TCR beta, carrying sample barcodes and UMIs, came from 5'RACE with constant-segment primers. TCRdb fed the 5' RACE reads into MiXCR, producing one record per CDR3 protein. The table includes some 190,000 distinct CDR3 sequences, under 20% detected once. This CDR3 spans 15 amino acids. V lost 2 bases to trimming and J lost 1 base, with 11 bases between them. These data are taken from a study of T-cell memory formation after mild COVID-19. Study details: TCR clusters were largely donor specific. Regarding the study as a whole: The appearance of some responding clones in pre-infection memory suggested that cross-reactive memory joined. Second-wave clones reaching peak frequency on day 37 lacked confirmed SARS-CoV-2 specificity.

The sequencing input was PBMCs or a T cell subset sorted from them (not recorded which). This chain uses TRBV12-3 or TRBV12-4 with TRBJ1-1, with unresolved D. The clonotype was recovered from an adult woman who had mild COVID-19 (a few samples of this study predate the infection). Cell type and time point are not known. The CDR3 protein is CASSLLRPGNTEAFF. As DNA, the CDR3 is TGTGCCAGCAGTTTACTGCGCCCGGGGAACACTGAAGCTTTCTTT.